Here is one T cell receptor beta chain with its context. This record comes from a study of blood T cell repertoires in COVID-19. Study overall: Acute and convalescent COVID-19 specimens originated in the United States, Italy and Spain. The cDNA or gDNA used as material had been derived from T cells, B-cell-depleted T cells, or PBMCs.

Source study methods: Amplifying reference gene primers gave estimates of nucleated cell counts. The protocol was immunoSEQ multiplex PCR, while the TCRdb copy is restricted to in-frame clones and leaves out a portion. From that table come the V and J calls and clone size; the DNA was used to work out D and trimming. The table has 110,000 to 150,000 clones, 85% to 90% seen once; the top ten hold 11%. This CDR3 region has 13 residues. Per germline, CDR1 SEHNR and CDR2 FQNEAQ (reference sequence). V gave up 2 bases and J gave up 4 bases, with 6 bases separating them. V usage is TRBV7-9 and J usage is TRBJ1-3; the D is unclear. The specimen was peripheral blood. The TCR was taken from an elderly woman with acute or convalescent COVID-19. The CDR3 protein is CASSLPRGNTIYF. The CDR3, as DNA: TGTGCCAGCAGCTTACCCCGGGGAAACACCATATATTTT.